These 5 T cell receptor beta chains were sequenced from one sample in a study of T cells in Graves' hyperthyroidism and ophthalmopathy (dated by TCRdb to about 2019). The library was generated by multiplex PCR. The sequencer listed for this sample is Illumina HiSeq 2000. Amplification of TCR beta CDR3 regions was carried out from RNA transcripts. A first-round RT-PCR of the TCR CDR3 used the HTBI primer set with the Qiagen OneStep RT-PCR kit. TCRdb trimmed the raw reads at Q25, called clones with MiXCR and kept productive beta chains. Identical CDR3 protein sequences are pooled into one entry, listed with their most common genes and DNA. The sample table lists some 600,000 distinct CDR3 sequences, more than 45% of them with a count of one. The top ten constitute 8.2% of the sample. The sequencing input was peripheral blood or thyroid tissue (not recorded which). The receptors shown here come from a woman aged 18-30 years with Graves' hyperthyroidism. Donor details come from another sample of the same person, matched by shared clones.

This chain joins TRBV14 and TRBJ1-2, with 7 bases aligning to TRBD1. The length of the CDR3 is 14 residues. Looked up from germline, CDR1 is SGHDN and CDR2 is FVKESK. V dropped 0 bases and J dropped 10; count of bases not matched to a gene: 8. CDR3 nucleotides: TGTGCCAGCAGCCAAGATCGGGACAGCGTTTCCTACACCTTC. As protein: CASSQDRDSVSYTF.

The V and J genes are TRBV7-8 and TRBJ2-7; D gene uncertain. V was shortened by 1 base and J by 2 bases, with 9 bases between the two germline ends. The CDR3 spans 14 residues. Germline V gives CDR1 SGHVS, CDR2 FQNEAQ. CDR3 loop: CASSLGSNTYEQYF. The CDR3 bases are TGTGCCAGCAGCTTAGGGAGTAATACCTACGAGCAGTACTTC.

There are a few counts of this clonotype. Since a much larger clone is just one base distant, this may be a read error. The J gene is TRBJ2-7, the V gene TRBV2; either TRBD1 or TRBD2 may fit D (5 bases each). V lost 5 bases, J lost 5 bases, and 19 bases lay in between. The germline gives CDR1 SNHLY, CDR2 FYNNEI. This CDR3 has 15 amino acids. CDR3 in DNA: TGTGCCAGCAGTCCAAGTCTCCCTCAGGGAGACGAGCAGTACTTC. Its translation: CASSPSLPQGDEQYF.

The V gene is TRBV10-3, the J gene TRBJ1-5; the match to TRBD1 covers 8 bases. From germline, CDR1 is ENHRY and CDR2 SYGVKD. V lost 10 bases and J lost 1; bases outside the gene matches: 9. The length of the CDR3 is 15 residues. Here the CDR3 reads CASRFGTGSNQPQHF. Written as DNA, the CDR3 is TGTGCCAGCAGATTCGGGACAGGAAGCAATCAGCCCCAGCATTTT.

This clonotype was detected many times. The chain is built from TRBV10-3 and TRBJ1-1; D is perhaps TRBD1 (6 bases). CDR3 size: 16 residues. Trimming removed 6 bases from V and 0 bases from J, with 17 bases in between. From germline, CDR1 is ENHRY and CDR2 SYGVKD. The CDR3 loop reads CAISGEAGVMNTEAFF. CDR3 sequence (DNA): TGTGCCATCAGCGGCGAAGCAGGGGTCATGAACACTGAAGCTTTCTTT.